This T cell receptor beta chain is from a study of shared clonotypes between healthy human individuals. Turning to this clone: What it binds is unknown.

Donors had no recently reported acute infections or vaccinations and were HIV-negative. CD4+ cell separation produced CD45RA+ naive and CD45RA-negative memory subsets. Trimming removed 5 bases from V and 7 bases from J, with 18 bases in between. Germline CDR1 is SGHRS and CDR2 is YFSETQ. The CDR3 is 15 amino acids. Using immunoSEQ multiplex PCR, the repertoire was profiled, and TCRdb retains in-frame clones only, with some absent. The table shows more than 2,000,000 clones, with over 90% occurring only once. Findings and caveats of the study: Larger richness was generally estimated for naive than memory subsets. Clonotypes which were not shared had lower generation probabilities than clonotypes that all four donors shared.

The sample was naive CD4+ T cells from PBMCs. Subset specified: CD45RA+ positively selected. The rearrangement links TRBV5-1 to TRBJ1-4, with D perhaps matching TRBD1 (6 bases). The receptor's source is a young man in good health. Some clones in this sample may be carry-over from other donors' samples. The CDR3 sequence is CASRLVQGRGEKLFF. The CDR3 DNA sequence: TGCGCCAGCAGACTCGTACAGGGAAGGGGTGAAAAACTGTTTTTT. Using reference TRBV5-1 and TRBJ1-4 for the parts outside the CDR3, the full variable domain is KAGVTQTPRYLIKTRGQQVTLSCSPISGHRSVSWYQQTPGQGLQFLFEYFSETQRNKGNFPGRFSGRQFSNSRSEMNVSTLELGDSALYLCASRLVQGRGEKLFFGSGTQLSVL.